A single T cell receptor beta chain is shown here with its context. The length of the CDR3 is 23 residues. Trimming removed 1 base from V and 4 bases from J, with 34 bases in between. From germline, CDR1 is SGHTA and CDR2 FQGTGA. These data come from a study of T cell changes during pregnancy in multiple sclerosis. Some clones are missing from TCRdb's copy, which holds only in-frame ones; the method was immunoSEQ multiplex PCR. The profile covers roughly 49,000 clones, with 85% to 95% appearing a single time and around 3.9% taken by the ten largest. The sequences come from CD8+ T cells from peripheral blood mononuclear cells, collected after pregnancy. The chain recombines TRBV7-3 with TRBJ2-2; D is possibly TRBD2 (6 bases). This receptor was identified in a female donor with multiple sclerosis, enrolled in a pregnancy study. The CDR3 sequence: CASSLSKRASIHHGGTFTGELFF. The CDR3 coding sequence is TGTGCCAGCAGCTTAAGTAAGCGGGCATCTATCCACCACGGCGGTACCTTCACCGGGGAGCTGTTTTTT. Supplemented by reference TRBV7-3 and TRBJ2-2, the full variable domain reads GAGVSQTPSNKVTEKGKYVELRCDPISGHTALYWYRQSLGQGPEFLIYFQGTGAADDSGLPNDRFFAVRPEGSVSTLKIQRTERGDSAVYLCASSLSKRASIHHGGTFTGELFFGEGSRLTVL.